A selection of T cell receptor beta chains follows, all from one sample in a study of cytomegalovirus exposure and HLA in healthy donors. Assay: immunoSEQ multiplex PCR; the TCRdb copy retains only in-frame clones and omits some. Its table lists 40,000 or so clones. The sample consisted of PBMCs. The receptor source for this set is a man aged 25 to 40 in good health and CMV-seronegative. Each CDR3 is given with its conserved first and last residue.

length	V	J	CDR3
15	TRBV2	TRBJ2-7	CASRQNAGGSGEQYF
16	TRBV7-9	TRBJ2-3	CASSSRVAGSTDTQYF
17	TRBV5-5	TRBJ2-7	CASSLGQGLAAPYEQYF
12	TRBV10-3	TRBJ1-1	CAIGQPNTEAFF
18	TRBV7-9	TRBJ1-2	CASSLAGGALRMDYGYTF
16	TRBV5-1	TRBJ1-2	CASSIGTGTPSSGYTF
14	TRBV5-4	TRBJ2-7	CASSYRGNRYEQYF
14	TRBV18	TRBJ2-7	CASSPEVTAYEQYF
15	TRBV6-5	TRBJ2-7	CASSYSAGGAYEQYF
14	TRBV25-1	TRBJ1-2	CASSDPGSDYGYTF
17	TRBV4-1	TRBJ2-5	CASSQVPLAGEGETQYF
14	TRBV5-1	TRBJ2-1	CASSLTGDFNEQFF
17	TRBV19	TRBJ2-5	CASSIRPEGIAGETQYF